The T cell receptor beta chain under discussion was sequenced for a study of cytomegalovirus exposure and HLA in healthy donors. The study ran its PCR with 60 Vbeta and 13 Jbeta primers. TCRdb keeps only in-frame clones here, not all; method: immunoSEQ multiplex PCR. The sample carries around 150,000 clones, approximately 80% recorded once. This clone was counted only a few times. Its matching antigen is unknown. Trimming removed 2 bases from V and 13 bases from J, with 14 bases in between. From germline, CDR1 is SEHNR and CDR2 FQNEAQ (reference sequence). The CDR3 has 12 amino acids. Regarding the study as a whole: Most sequenced TCRs were rare (though some public TCRs occurred in many donors).

The TCR originated in a woman aged 30 to 39 in good health and CMV-seropositive. Material: PBMCs. The V and J genes are TRBV7-9 and TRBJ1-2; D is undetermined. The CDR3 is CASSLITYLITF. In DNA form, the CDR3 reads TGTGCCAGCAGCTTAATAACTTACTTGATCACCTTC.